This entry lists 20 T cell receptor beta chains sequenced from one sample in a study of Graves' ophthalmopathy and Graves' hyperthyroidism. RNA transcripts were the source from which TCR beta CDR3 regions were amplified. HTBI primers primed a first-round RT-PCR, and a second-round multiplex PCR followed. TCRdb independently ran MiXCR on the multiplex PCR reads; one entry per CDR3 protein. The sample records a few hundred thousand distinct CDR3 sequences, under 25% being singletons. Specimen: peripheral blood. The source of these receptors is a woman aged 18-29 years with stable Graves' hyperthyroidism.

This clonotype was seen at least ten times. The chain combines TRBV20-1 with TRBJ2-7; D gene ambiguous. The germline V gene encodes CDR1 DFQATT and CDR2 SNEGSKA (reference sequence). The CDR3 has 16 residues. Trimming removed 2 bases at V and 7 bases at J, with 24 bases between. The CDR3 DNA sequence: TGCAGTGCTAGAACCCGACGCAGCGAGTATAATCGGGAGCAGTACTTC. Translated: CSARTRRSEYNREQYF.

This clonotype was detected many times. V and J are TRBV28 and TRBJ1-5; tentatively, D is TRBD1 (6 bases). CDR3 length: 17 amino acids. Germline assignment: CDR1 MDHEN and CDR2 SYDVKM. V lost 5 bases to trimming and J lost 0 bases, with 17 bases between them. The CDR3 spells CASSARGYRNSNQPQHF. The CDR3 coding sequence is TGTGCCAGCAGTGCTAGGGGGTACAGAAATAGCAATCAGCCCCAGCATTTT.

This clonotype was counted ten times or more. The rearrangement uses TRBV12-3 or TRBV12-4 and TRBJ2-7; tentatively, D is TRBD1 or TRBD2 (5 bases each). Trimming removed 7 bases from V and 2 bases from J, with 18 bases in between. The CDR3 is 15 amino acids. CDR3 DNA sequence: TGTGCCAGCACTTCCGGGACGGGGAAAACCTACGAGCAGTACTTC. Amino acid sequence: CASTSGTGKTYEQYF.

This clonotype showed up many times. In this CDR3 the conserved last residue, phenylalanine or tryptophan, is missing, so a read error is likely. This chain joins TRBV11-2 and TRBJ2-2; perhaps TRBD2 as D (7 bases). CDR1 is SGHAT, CDR2 FQNNGV, per germline. With 7 bases removed from V and 6 bases from J, the gap between germline ends came to 21 bases. This CDR3 has 16 residues. The CDR3 sequence: CASTVRGGGLAGELFL. Here the CDR3 DNA reads TGTGCCAGCACCGTTAGGGGGGGAGGCCTGGCCGGGGAGCTGTTTCTT.

The sample holds many counts of this clonotype. The V gene is TRBV20-1, the J gene TRBJ2-2; unclear D gene. V shed 3 bases and J shed 5 bases, with 7 bases lying between them. Germline V gene sequence: CDR1 DFQATT, CDR2 SNEGSKA (reference sequence). This CDR3 is built from 12 residues. The CDR3 reads CSARPGTGELFF. CDR3 DNA sequence: TGCAGTGCTAGGCCGGGTACCGGGGAGCTGTTTTTT.

In its sample, this clonotype was seen many times. The chain combines TRBV12-3 or TRBV12-4 with TRBJ1-5; D might be TRBD1 (6 bases). The V gene lost 6 bases and the J gene lost 4 bases, with 16 bases spanning the gap. There are 15 residues in the CDR3. This chain's CDR3 is CASSVENRVNQPQHF. The CDR3 nucleotides are TGTGCCAGCAGCGTCGAGAACAGGGTTAATCAGCCCCAGCATTTT.

This clonotype was observed at least ten times. V usage is TRBV27 and J usage is TRBJ2-4; D uncertain. The germline V gene has CDR1 MNHEY and CDR2 SMNVEV (reference sequence). The CDR3 runs 16 residues. Trimming left V 4 bases short and J 0 bases short, with 13 bases between. Here the CDR3 DNA reads TGTGCCAGCAGTTCAACCACTTACTCAGCCAAAAACATTCAGTACTTC. It codes for CASSSTTYSAKNIQYF.

This clonotype was seen at least ten times. This chain connects TRBV7-9 to TRBJ2-7; D might be TRBD1 (5 bases). Trimming removed 1 base from V and 2 bases from J, with 12 bases in between. From germline, CDR1 is SEHNR and CDR2 FQNEAQ (reference sequence). CDR3 size: 15 residues. The CDR3 region is CASSLVGAATYEQYF. For the CDR3, the DNA is TGTGCCAGCAGCTTAGTTGGGGCGGCCACCTACGAGCAGTACTTC.

This clonotype was picked up many times. One end of the junction varies from germline; a read error may be responsible. The chain uses TRBV4-3 and TRBJ1-2; no firm D call. The germline V gene has CDR1 LGHNA and CDR2 YSLEER. The CDR3 is 15 residues long. The CDR3 region is CASSQGVGIEYGYTF. The CDR3 bases are TGCGCTAGCAGCCAAGGTGTCGGGATAGAGTATGGCTACACCTTC.

J is TRBJ1-5 and V is TRBV6-1; D not resolved. The CDR3 sequence is 13 residues long. V gave up 3 bases and J gave up 9 bases, with 12 bases separating them. Germline V gives CDR1 MNHNS, CDR2 SASEGT. CDR3 in amino acids: CASSDWEPRPQHF. CDR3 DNA: TGTGCCAGCAGTGATTGGGAACCGCGGCCCCAGCATTTT.

This clonotype has a count of ten or more. The chain carries TRBV15 and TRBJ2-5, with 10 bases that match TRBD2. CDR3 length: 13 amino acids. Germline trimming cut 6 bases from V and 5 bases from J; bases unmatched to any gene: 3. Germline V CDR1 and CDR2: LNHNV, YYDKDF (reference sequence). The CDR3 DNA reads TGTGCCACCAGTCGGACTAGCGGCGAGACCCAGTACTTC. This sequence encodes CATSRTSGETQYF.

The table lists this clonotype with many counts. The V and J genes are TRBV6-5 and TRBJ2-7, with 7 bases that match TRBD1. There are 14 residues in the CDR3. The V gene end was trimmed by 5 bases and the J gene end by 2 bases; junction bases not matched to a gene: 6. Germline loops: CDR1 MNHEY, CDR2 SVGAGI. The CDR3 nucleotides are TGTGCCAGCAGTCACGGGGACAGACCCTACGAGCAGTACTTC. Its protein product is CASSHGDRPYEQYF.

The chain combines TRBV5-1 with TRBJ1-2; the D gene is possibly TRBD1 (5 bases). The length of the CDR3 is 17 residues. The germline gives CDR1 SGHRS, CDR2 YFSETQ. V lost 5 bases and J 6 bases, leaving 26 bases between the germline ends. The CDR3 loop reads CASSTAGRGSPRDGYTF. In DNA, the CDR3 is TGCGCCAGCAGTACCGCTGGAAGGGGAAGTCCCCGGGATGGCTACACCTTC.

The table lists this clonotype with many counts. This chain uses TRBV5-1 with TRBJ2-6; no clear D. Looked up from germline, CDR1 is SGHRS and CDR2 is YFSETQ. The CDR3 spans 15 residues. V shed 0 bases and J shed 2 bases, with 6 bases lying between them. The CDR3 nucleotides read TGCGCCAGCAGCTTGGCCGACACTGGGGCCAACGTCCTGACTTTC. It translates to CASSLADTGANVLTF.

This clonotype was seen at least ten times. Given the absence of the conserved phenylalanine or tryptophan at the CDR3 end, a read error is likely. The chain carries TRBV28 and TRBJ2-7; D is ambiguous. The CDR3 is 13 amino acids. CDR1 and CDR2 from the germline V gene are MDHEN and SYDVKM. The V and J ends lost 4 bases and 7 bases respectively, with 14 bases between them. The CDR3 DNA follows: TGTGCCAGCAGTTCAACCTCGGTGGGGGAGCAGTACCTC. Encoded protein: CASSSTSVGEQYL.

Many counts were recorded for this clonotype. The rearrangement joins TRBV5-1 to TRBJ2-7, with TRBD2 identical over 9 bases. After removal of 0 bases from V and 3 bases from J, the junction contained 4 bases not matched to a gene. The CDR3 is made up of 15 amino acids. The germline V gene encodes CDR1 SGHRS and CDR2 YFSETQ. The CDR3 DNA follows: TGCGCCAGCAGCTTGGTTCTAGCGGGAAACTACGAGCAGTACTTC. It is translated as CASSLVLAGNYEQYF.

This chain uses TRBV6-1 with TRBJ2-7; 11 nucleotides agree with TRBD2. V gave up 2 bases and J gave up 3 bases; unmatched junction bases: 15. The CDR3 loop spans 19 amino acids. Germline CDR1 MNHNS, CDR2 SASEGT. Written as DNA, the CDR3 is TGTGCCAGCAGTGAACGGAGAGGGGTCCTAGCGGGGGGATACTACGAGCAGTACTTC. Protein: CASSERRGVLAGGYYEQYF.

This clonotype was observed at least ten times. The chain recombines TRBV28 with TRBJ2-7; tentative D call: TRBD1 (6 bases). The CDR3 totals 15 residues. Deletions cut 5 bases from V and 4 bases from J, with 18 bases between. Per the germline V gene, CDR1 is MDHEN and CDR2 is SYDVKM. The CDR3, as DNA: TGTGCCAGCAGTCTCCCGGTGGGGGCCCAGTACGAGCAGTACTTC. Translated, it gives CASSLPVGAQYEQYF.

This clonotype has a count of ten or more. V and J are TRBV7-9 and TRBJ2-7, with D unclear. V was pared by 3 bases and J by 4 bases, with 7 bases between. The V gene's germline CDR1 is SEHNR and CDR2 FQNEAQ (reference sequence). The CDR3 consists of 12 residues. The CDR3 bases are TGTGCCAGCAGCTTTGACACTTACGAGCAGTACTTC. Its protein is CASSFDTYEQYF.

This clonotype was seen more than once but under ten times. The chain links TRBV5-1 to TRBJ1-2; D unclear. Germline V gives CDR1 SGHRS, CDR2 YFSETQ. The length of the CDR3 is 16 residues. The V gene lost 0 bases and the J gene lost 4 bases, with 16 bases spanning the gap. The CDR3 nucleotides read TGCGCCAGCAGCTTGGCCGTCGTGGAATTCGGCTATGGCTACACCTTC. Amino acid sequence: CASSLAVVEFGYGYTF.